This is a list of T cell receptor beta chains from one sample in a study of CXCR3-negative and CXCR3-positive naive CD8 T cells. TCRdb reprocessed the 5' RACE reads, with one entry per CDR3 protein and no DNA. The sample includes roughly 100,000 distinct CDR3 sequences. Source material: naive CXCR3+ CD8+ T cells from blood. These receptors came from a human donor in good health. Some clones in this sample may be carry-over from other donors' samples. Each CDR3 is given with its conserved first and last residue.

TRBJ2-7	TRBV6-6	CASSRTHDGSYEQYF
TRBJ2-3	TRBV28	CASSFPADTQYF
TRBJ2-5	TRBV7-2	CASSWTGGVQETQYF
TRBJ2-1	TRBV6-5	CASSYHKQGQGSDNEQFF
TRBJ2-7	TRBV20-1	CSARDDSGSVSYEQYF
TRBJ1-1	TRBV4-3	CASSQSAYSSFTEAFF
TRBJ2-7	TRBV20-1	CSAKGTATYEQYF
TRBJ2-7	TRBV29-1	CSVEISGEYEQYF
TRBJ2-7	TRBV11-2	CASSGSDFDYEQYF
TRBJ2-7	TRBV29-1	CSVDGSSYEQYF
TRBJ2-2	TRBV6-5	CASSKSGELFF
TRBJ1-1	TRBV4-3	CASSRGRGNTEAFF
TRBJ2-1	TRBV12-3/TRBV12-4	CASRVRDAGTSAHKEQFF
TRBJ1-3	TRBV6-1	CASGGSTSGNTIYF
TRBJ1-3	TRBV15	CATSGWQGDSGNTIYF
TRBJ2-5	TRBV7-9	CASSLSEDETQYF
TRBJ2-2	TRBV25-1	CASSELRPAGGYLDTGELFF
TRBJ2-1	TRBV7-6	CASSFSGQYNEQFF
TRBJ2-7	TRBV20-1	CSASSYSDFEQYF
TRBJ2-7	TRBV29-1	CSVVVSNSYEQYF
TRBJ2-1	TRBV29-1	CSAETSGTYLSYNEQFF
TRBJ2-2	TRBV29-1	CSVPFGTGDHTGELFF
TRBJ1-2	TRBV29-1	CSVEGAPTGYTF
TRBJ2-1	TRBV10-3	CAISDQTYWTYNEQFF
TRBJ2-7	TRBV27	CASSLSIGHQSYEQYF
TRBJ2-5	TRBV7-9	CASSLGTYLEKTQYF
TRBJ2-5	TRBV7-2	CASRIPFLADQETQYF
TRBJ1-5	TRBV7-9	CASSFDGGGQPQHF
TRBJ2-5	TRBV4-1	CASSQPTGYQETQYF
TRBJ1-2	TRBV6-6	CASSEDPANYGYTF
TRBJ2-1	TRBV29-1	CSAEGTARDFNEQFF
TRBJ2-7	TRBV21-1	CASSPRTGTSMPYEQYF
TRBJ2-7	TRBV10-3	CAIKGPLSYEQYF
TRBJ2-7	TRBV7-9	CASSDREATGNEQYF
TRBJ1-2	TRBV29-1	CSVVVQGGSYGYTF
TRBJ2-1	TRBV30	CAWSVLPVGLDEQFF
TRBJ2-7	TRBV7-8	CASSFGQGLREQYF
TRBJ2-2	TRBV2	CASRDGQGLANTGELFF
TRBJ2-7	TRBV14	CASSQITGRASYEQYF
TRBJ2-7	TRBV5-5	CASSPLTGGAYEQYF
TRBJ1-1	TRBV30	CAWSVDVHTEAFF
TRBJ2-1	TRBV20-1	CSAPTFGQGDYNEQFF
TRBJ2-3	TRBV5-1	CASSLEGAGGPDTQYF
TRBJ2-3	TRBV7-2	CASSQEVGTIGTQYF
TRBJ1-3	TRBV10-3	CAISEGALGNTIYF
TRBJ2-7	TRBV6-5	CASRPRAGTAYEQYF
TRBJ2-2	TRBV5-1	CASSRGLDTGELFF
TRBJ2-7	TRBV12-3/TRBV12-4	CASSFSPIDEQYF
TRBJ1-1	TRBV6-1	CASSDYLGMGTEAFF
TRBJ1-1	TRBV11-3	CASSLRQGMNTEAFF
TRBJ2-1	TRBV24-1	CATSDFRLTGTGGSYNEQFF
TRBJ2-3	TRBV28	CASSLPRDRTDTQYF
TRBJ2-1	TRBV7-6	CASSLMSGSLYNEQFF